This TCR beta chain was sequenced in a study of shared T cell receptors in the human thymus. Method: immunoSEQ multiplex PCR; TCRdb's copy keeps in-frame clones and lacks some. The table shows about 710,000 clones, with approximately 87% occurring only once. In addition, the sample was reused for a study of human thymus T cells. From that report: Corrective surgery for congenital heart defects was being performed on the healthy Finnish infants who served as donors. Resections from corrective heart surgery provided thymus tissue. Related research found strongly overlapping thymic repertoires in unrelated individuals.

The sequence was obtained from a boy in the first two years of life with a congenital heart defect. What was sequenced was thymocytes.

In nucleotides, the CDR3 is TGTGCCAGCAGTTTAGGCAGGGCAAAAGGGGCCAAAAACATTCAGTACTTC. Encoded protein: CASSLGRAKGAKNIQYF. The chain is built from TRBV28 and TRBJ2-4; possibly TRBD1 for D (5 bases). The V and J ends lost 2 bases and 1 base respectively, with 15 bases between them. Germline V gene sequence: CDR1 MDHEN, CDR2 SYDVKM. The CDR3 is 17 residues long.